This TCR beta chain derives from a study of molecular identifiers for immune sequencing clone quantification (dated by TCRdb to 2016 to 2019). Regarding the study in general: For a replicate experiment, the RNA from either roughly 18,000 or 92,000 naive CD8 T cells was divided into five aliquots, and four of those aliquots went on to sequencing. The study was a methods study using CD8 T cells to benchmark molecular-identifier clustering-based TCR repertoire sequencing (MIDCIRS) and TCR RNA copy counting. The study at large found these results: Around 2.9 recovered TCR RNA copies per cell were obtained by modeling, versus approximately 9 by digital PCR, implying a capture efficiency of around 28%. In CMV-specific effector cells, clones with more than 20 RNA copies contained over 99% of molecules, whereas in naive cells such clones contained under 1% of molecules. Even against a background of one million naive CD8 T cells, spiked-in Jurkat TCR RNA amounting to a single cell's worth was reported to be detectable. Identical TCR molecules sharing a barcode could cause highly expanded clone sizes to be underestimated. Spiked-in Jurkat TCR RNA (around eleven copies' worth), which is not part of the donor repertoire, was contained in the naive libraries. When barcode sub-clustering was omitted, TCR diversity was inflated by chimeric consensus sequences, with chimeras reaching as high as 47%.

Libraries of naive CD8 T cells were built from anywhere between about 17,000 and 1,000,000 sorted cells, with 10%, 30% or 50% of the purified RNA used. Naive CD8 T cells were FACS-sorted as CD8+CD4-CCR7+CD45RA+ on a BD FACSAria II into RLT Plus buffer. Detection sensitivity was tested by spiking Jurkat RNA equal to over 8 TCR copies' worth into samples containing roughly 19,000-1,100,000 naive CD8 T cells. CD8 T cells were enriched with RosetteSep CD8+ T Cell Enrichment Cocktail and Ficoll-Paque, followed by ACK red cell lysis. The library was built by means of PCR. Instrument used: Illumina HiSeq 4000. Bulk TCR libraries were made following a previously described method, with the TCR primers given in Table S5. Total RNA was purified with the Qiagen AllPrep DNA/RNA kit. Reads from multiple sequencing runs of the same library were pooled before analysis. Concerning the study's data processing: Reads were retained only if the reads had an exact TCR constant sequence, and the retained reads were trimmed to 150 nt and grouped according to their 12-nt molecular barcodes. Reads inside each barcode group were sub-clustered using a 15% Levenshtein threshold, and a quality-weighted consensus sequence was constructed for each RNA molecule. Non-functional sequences were removed, as were lower-count sequences one edit away from another. Based on fitting two negative binomial distributions, any barcode sub-cluster with under 20% of the maximum read count was discarded. TCRdb cleaned the public reads at Q25 with fastp, built clones with MiXCR and kept in-frame beta chains. Every CDR3 protein is listed once, alongside the most common genes and DNA of its rows. The V and J calls follow TCRdb's processing rather than the paper's. The sample includes 400,000 to 600,000 distinct CDR3 sequences, with 20% to 25% observed a single time. The ten largest clones add up to about 0.84% of the sample.

Many counts were recorded for this clonotype. Its antigen is not yet known. One base away there is no much larger clone; base qualities are not given. Reading the germline V gene (reference sequence) gives CDR1 LNHDA and CDR2 SQIVND. V and J are trimmed by 5 bases and 1 base, and the gene matches miss 7 bases of the junction. Spanning cysteine to phenylalanine, the CDR3 consists of 15 amino acids. Here the CDR3 DNA is all that survives: 45 bases in frame from base 1. The V gene is TRBV19 and the J gene is TRBJ2-7; TRBD1 fits 8 bases in the junction. The material sequenced was naive CD8+ T cells from blood, with Jurkat cell RNA spiked in. The cell subset or site label corresponds to: FACS-sorted CD8+CD4-CCR7+CD45RA+ naive T cells. The clonotype originates from a human donor in good health. Some libraries in this study had Jurkat cell RNA spiked in. The CDR3 loop reads CASSYGTGRSYEQYF. The nucleotide sequence reads TGTGCCAGTAGTTATGGGACAGGAAGATCCTACGAGCAGTACTTC.